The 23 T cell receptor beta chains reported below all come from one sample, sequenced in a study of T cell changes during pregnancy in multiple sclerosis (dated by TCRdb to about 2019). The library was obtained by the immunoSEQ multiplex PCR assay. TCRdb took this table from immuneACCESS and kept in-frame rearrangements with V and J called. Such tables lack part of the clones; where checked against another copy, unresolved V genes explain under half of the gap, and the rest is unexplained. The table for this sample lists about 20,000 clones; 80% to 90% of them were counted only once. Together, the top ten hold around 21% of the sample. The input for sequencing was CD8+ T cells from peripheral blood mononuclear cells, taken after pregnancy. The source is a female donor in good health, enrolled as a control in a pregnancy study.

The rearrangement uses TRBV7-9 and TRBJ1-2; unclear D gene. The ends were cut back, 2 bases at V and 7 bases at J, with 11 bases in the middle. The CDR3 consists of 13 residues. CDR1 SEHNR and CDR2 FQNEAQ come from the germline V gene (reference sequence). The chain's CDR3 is CASSLPGFVGYTF. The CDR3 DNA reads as TGTGCCAGCAGCTTACCCGGGTTCGTTGGCTACACCTTC.

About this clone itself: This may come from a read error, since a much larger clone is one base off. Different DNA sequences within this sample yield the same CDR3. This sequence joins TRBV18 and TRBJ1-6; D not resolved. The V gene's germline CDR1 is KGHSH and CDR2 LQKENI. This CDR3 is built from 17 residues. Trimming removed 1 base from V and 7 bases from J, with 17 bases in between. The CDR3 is CASSPHRGAHDNSPLHF. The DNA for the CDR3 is TGTGCCAGCTCACCACATCGGGGAGCTCACGACAATTCACCCCTCCACTTT.

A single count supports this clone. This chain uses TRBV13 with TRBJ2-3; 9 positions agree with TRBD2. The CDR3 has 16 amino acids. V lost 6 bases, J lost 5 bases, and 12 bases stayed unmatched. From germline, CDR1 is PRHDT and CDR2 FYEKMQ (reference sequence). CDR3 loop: CASSPAGSGGLDTQYF. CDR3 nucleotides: TGTGCCAGCAGTCCTGCGGGGAGCGGGGGGCTAGATACGCAGTATTTT.

The DNA for the CDR3 is TGTGCCAGCAGTTGGACGGACCAGGGTGAGCAGTACTTC. This sequence encodes CASSWTDQGEQYF. The V call is TRBV7-9, the J call TRBJ2-7; possibly TRBD1 for D (5 bases). Trimming cost V 6 bases and J 7 bases, with 16 bases left between them. CDR3 size: 13 residues. Germline assignment: CDR1 SEHNR and CDR2 FQNEAQ (reference sequence).

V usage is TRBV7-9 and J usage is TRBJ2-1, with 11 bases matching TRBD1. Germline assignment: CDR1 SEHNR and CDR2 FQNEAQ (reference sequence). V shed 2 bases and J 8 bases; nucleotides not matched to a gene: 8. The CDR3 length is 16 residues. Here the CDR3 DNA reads TGTGCCAGCAGCTTAATTGGACAGGGGGCGACGGATGAGCAGTTCTTC. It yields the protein CASSLIGQGATDEQFF.

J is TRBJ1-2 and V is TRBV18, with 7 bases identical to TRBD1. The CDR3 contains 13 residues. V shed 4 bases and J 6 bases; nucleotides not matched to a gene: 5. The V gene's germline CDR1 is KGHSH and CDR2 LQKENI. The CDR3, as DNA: TGTGCCAGCTCACGCGGACAGGACCATGGCTACACCTTC. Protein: CASSRGQDHGYTF.

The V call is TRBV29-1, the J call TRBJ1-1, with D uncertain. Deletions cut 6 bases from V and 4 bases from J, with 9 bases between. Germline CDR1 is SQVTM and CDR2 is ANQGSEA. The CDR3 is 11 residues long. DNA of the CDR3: TGCAGCGTCCCCGGAGGCACTGAAGCTTTCTTT. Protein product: CSVPGGTEAFF.

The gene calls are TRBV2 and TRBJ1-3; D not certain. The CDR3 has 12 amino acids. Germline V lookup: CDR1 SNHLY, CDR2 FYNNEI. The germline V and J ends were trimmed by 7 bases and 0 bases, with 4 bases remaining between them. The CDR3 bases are TGTGCCAGCACCGGCTCTGGAAACACCATATATTTT. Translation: CASTGSGNTIYF.

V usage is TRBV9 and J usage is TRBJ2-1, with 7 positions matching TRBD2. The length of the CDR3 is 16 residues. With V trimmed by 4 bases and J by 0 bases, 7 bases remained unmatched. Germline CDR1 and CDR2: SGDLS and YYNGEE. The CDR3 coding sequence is TGTGCCAGCAGCATGGGGGGGGGAAGCTCCTACAATGAGCAGTTCTTC. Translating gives CASSMGGGSSYNEQFF.

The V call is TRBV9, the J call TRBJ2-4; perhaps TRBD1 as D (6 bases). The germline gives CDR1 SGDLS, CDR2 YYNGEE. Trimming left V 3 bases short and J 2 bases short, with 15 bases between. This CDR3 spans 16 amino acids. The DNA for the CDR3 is TGTGCCAGCAGCGCGGCATCCACAGGGTCCAAAAACATTCAGTACTTC. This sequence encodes CASSAASTGSKNIQYF. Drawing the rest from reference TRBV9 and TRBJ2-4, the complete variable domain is DSGVTQTPKHLITATGQRVTLRCSPRSGDLSVYWYQQSLDQGLQFLIQYYNGEERAKGNILERFSAQQFPDLHSELNLSSLELGDSALYFCASSAASTGSKNIQYFGAGTRLSVL.

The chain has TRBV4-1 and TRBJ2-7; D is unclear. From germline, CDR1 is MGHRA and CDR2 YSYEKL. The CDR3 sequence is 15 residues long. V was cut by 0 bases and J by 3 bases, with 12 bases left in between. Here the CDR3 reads CASSQDNSMIYEQYF. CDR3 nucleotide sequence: TGCGCCAGCAGCCAAGATAACTCCATGATCTACGAGCAGTACTTC.

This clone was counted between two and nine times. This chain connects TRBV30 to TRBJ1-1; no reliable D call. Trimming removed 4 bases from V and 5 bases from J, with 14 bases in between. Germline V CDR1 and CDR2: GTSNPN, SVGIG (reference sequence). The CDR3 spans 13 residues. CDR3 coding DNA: TGTGCCTGGAAAAGGCCCACCAGGACTGAAGCTTTCTTT. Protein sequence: CAWKRPTRTEAFF.

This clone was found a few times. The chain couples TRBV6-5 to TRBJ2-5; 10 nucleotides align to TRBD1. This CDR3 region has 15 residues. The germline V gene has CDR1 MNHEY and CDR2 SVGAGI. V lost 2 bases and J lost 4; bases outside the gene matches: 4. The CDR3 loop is CASSYQTGGAETQYF. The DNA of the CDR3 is TGTGCCAGCAGTTACCAGACAGGGGGCGCAGAGACCCAGTACTTC.

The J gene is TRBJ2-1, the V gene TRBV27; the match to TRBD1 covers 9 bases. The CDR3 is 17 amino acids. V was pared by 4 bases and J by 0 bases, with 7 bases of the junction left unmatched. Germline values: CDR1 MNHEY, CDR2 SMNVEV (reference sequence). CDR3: CASSSLKGQGSYNEQFF. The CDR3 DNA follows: TGTGCCAGCAGTTCCCTTAAGGGACAGGGCTCCTACAATGAGCAGTTCTTC.

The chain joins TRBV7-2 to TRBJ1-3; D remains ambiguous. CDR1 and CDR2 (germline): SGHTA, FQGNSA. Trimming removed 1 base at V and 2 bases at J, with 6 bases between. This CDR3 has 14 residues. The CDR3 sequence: CASSLGGPGNTIYF. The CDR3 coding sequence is TGTGCCAGCAGCTTAGGTGGCCCTGGAAACACCATATATTTT.

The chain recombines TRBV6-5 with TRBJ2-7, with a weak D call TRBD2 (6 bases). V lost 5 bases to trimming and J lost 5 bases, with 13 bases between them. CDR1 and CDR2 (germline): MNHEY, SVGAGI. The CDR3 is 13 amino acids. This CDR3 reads CASSTGGPDEQYF. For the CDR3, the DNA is TGTGCCAGCAGTACAGGAGGGCCCGACGAGCAGTACTTC.

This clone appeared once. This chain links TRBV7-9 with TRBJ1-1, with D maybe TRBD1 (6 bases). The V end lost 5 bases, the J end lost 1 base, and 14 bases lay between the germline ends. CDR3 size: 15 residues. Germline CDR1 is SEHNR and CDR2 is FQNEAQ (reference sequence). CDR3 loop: CASSPAGQPNTEAFF. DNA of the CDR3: TGTGCCAGCAGCCCAGCGGGACAACCGAACACTGAAGCTTTCTTT.

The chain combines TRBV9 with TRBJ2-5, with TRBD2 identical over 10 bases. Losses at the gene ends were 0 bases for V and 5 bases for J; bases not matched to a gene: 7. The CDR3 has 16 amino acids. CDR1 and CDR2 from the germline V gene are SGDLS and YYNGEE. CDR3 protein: CASSVGAGGPKETQYF. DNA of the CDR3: TGTGCCAGCAGCGTAGGAGCGGGAGGGCCTAAGGAGACCCAGTACTTC.

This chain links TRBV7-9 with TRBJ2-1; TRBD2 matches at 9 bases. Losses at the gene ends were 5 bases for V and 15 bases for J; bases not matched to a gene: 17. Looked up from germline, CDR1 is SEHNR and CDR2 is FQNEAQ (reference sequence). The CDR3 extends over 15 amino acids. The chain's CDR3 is CASSRLAGGPGGTFF. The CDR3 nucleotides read TGTGCCAGCAGCCGGCTGGCGGGGGGGCCAGGTGGCACGTTCTTC.

The CDR3 sequence is CASSQETGGSTDTQYF. The CDR3 coding sequence is TGCGCCAGCAGCCAAGAGACAGGGGGGAGCACAGATACGCAGTATTTT. The chain joins TRBV4-1 to TRBJ2-3; TRBD1 agrees at 9 bases. Germline CDR1 and CDR2: MGHRA and YSYEKL. Trimming took 0 bases from V and 0 from J; bases not matched to a gene: 1. This CDR3 is 16 amino acids long.

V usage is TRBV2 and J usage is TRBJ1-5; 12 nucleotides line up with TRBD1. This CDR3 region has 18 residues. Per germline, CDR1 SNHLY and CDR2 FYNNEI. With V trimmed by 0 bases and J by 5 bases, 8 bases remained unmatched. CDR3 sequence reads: CASSEAEEGQGADQPQHF. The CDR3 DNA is TGTGCCAGCAGTGAAGCGGAGGAGGGACAGGGGGCTGATCAGCCCCAGCATTTT.

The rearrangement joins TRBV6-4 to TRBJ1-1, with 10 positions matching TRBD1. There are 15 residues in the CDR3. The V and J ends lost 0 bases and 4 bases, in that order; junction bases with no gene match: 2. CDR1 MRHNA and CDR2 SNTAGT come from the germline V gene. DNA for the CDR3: TGTGCCAGCAGTGACTCTAGGACAGGGGGCACTGAAGCTTTCTTT. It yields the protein CASSDSRTGGTEAFF.

The CDR3 DNA is TGTGCCAGCAGACCACAGGGGAAGGACGAGCAGTACTTC. Encoded protein: CASRPQGKDEQYF. This chain uses TRBV6-1 with TRBJ2-7, with TRBD1 matching over 7 bases. The germline CDR1 and CDR2 sequences are MNHNS and SASEGT. V was clipped by 6 bases and J by 5 bases; unmatched bases: 7. CDR3 length: 13 amino acids.